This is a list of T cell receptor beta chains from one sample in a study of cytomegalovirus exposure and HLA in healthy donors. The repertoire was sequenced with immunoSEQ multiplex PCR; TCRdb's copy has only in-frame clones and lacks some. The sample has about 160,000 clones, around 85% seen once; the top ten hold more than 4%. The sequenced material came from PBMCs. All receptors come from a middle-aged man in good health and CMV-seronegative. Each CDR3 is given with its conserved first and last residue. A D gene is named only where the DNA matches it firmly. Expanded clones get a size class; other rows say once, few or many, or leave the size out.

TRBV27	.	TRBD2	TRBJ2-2	TGTGCCAGCAGCTTATTGGACCCGGGGGGGCCTGGGGAGCTGTTTTTT	CASSLLDPGGPGELFF
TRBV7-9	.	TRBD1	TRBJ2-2	TGTGCCAGCAGCTTTTTAACAGGGGGGAACACCGGGGAGCTGTTTTTT	CASSFLTGGNTGELFF
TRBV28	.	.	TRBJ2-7	TGTGCCAGCACCCTACCCCCCTACGAGCAGTACTTC	CASTLPPYEQYF
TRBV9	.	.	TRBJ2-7	TGTGCCAGCAGCCCAAGAACTACTACCTACGAGCAGTACTTC	CASSPRTTTYEQYF
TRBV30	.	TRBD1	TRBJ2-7	TGTGCCTGGAGTCTCCCCGGGACAGGGGGATACGAGCAGTACTTC	CAWSLPGTGGYEQYF
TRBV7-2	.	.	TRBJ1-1	TGTGCCAGCAGCCCCCGAGTGGCGGACAGAGCTTTCTTT	CASSPRVADRAFF
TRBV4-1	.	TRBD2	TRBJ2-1	TGCGCCAGCAGCCAATCGACCGGGACTAGTTTGAATGAGCAGTTCTTC	CASSQSTGTSLNEQFF
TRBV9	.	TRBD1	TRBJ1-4	TGTGCCAGCAGCGCAGGGACAGTAAGTGGTGAAAAACTGTTTTTT	CASSAGTVSGEKLFF
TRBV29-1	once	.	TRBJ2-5	TGCAGCGTTGCCCCGGGAACGGACGAGACCCAGTACTTC	CSVAPGTDETQYF
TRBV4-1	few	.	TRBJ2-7	TGCGCCAGCAGCCAAGCCCCTAAAAGCTCCTACGAGCAGTACTTC	CASSQAPKSSYEQYF
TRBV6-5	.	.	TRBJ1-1	TGTGCCAGCAGTTACTCGGGGCAGGGAATCCTTGAAGCTTTCTTT	CASSYSGQGILEAFF
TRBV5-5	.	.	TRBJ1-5	TGTGCCAGCAGGGCCGATGAACAGGATCACCAGCCCCAGCATTTT	CASRADEQDHQPQHF
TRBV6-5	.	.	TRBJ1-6	TGTGCCAGCCGAAGGAGTAATTCACCCCTCCACTTT	CASRRSNSPLHF
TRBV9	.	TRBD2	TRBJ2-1	TGTGCCAGCAGCGTAGTTGCTAGCGGGGGGGCAGGCAATGAGCAGTTCTTC	CASSVVASGGAGNEQFF
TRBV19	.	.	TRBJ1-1	TGTGCCAGTAGTATAGCCCACAGGGAGAACACTGAAGCTTTCTTT	CASSIAHRENTEAFF
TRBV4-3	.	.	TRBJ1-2	TGCGCCAGCAGCCAAGATGGGTCAGCCCAGGGGTATGGCTACACCTTC	CASSQDGSAQGYGYTF
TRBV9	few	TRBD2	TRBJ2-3	TGTGCCAGCAGCGTAGGGGCTAGCGGGGAGGATACGCAGTATTTT	CASSVGASGEDTQYF
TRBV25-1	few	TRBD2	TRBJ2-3	TGTGCCAGCAGTGACCTCGGGGGGAAAGATACGCAGTATTTT	CASSDLGGKDTQYF
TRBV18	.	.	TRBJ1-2	TGTGCCAGCTCTCCCAGGGGAAGCGATGGCTACACCTTC	CASSPRGSDGYTF
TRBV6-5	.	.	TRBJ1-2	TGTGCCAGCAGTTACTTGATAGTTGGACAGAACTATGGCTACACCTTC	CASSYLIVGQNYGYTF
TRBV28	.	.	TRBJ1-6	TGTGCCAGCAGTCCTCCTTCTGCCTATAATTCACCCCTCCACTTT	CASSPPSAYNSPLHF
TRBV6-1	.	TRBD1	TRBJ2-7	TGTGCCACCTCTGAGGGTGGGACAGCGTCCTACGAGCAGTACTTC	CATSEGGTASYEQYF
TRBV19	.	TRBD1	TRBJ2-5	TGTGCCAGTAGTTCCGGGACAGGGTATCAAGAGACCCAGTACTTC	CASSSGTGYQETQYF
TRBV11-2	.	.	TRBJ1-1	TGTGCCAGCAGCCGGACAGAAACGAACACTGAAGCTTTCTTT	CASSRTETNTEAFF
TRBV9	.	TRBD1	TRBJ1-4	TGTGCCAGCAGCGGCTACACAGGGGGCTTAAATGAAAAACTGTTTTTT	CASSGYTGGLNEKLFF
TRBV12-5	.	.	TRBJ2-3	TGTGCTAGTGGTTTGTCGCAGGGCAGCACAGATACGCAGTATTTT	CASGLSQGSTDTQYF
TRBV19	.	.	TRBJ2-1	TGTGCCACCAAAGGGGGGGTTTACAATGAGCAGTTCTTC	CATKGGVYNEQFF
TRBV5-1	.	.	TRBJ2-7	TGCGCCAGCAGCTTGGCAGGGACACTCTCCTACGAGCAGTACTTC	CASSLAGTLSYEQYF
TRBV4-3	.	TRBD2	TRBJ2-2	TGCGCCAGCAGACCGGGACTAGCGACGAACACCGGGGAGCTGTTTTTT	CASRPGLATNTGELFF
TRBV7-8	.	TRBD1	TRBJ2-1	TGTGCCAGCAGCCCGGGACAGGGCTCCTACAATGAGCAGTTCTTC	CASSPGQGSYNEQFF
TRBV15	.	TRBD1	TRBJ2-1	TGTGCCACCGCCTCTCTTCGACAGGGGGCAGGACCTGGATTCTTC	CATASLRQGAGPGFF
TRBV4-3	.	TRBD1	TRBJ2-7	TGCGCCAGCAGCCAAGACCGGGACAGGGGGAACGAGCAGTACTTC	CASSQDRDRGNEQYF
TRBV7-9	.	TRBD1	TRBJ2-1	TGTGCCAGCAGCTTAGCGGGGACAGGGGCGTACAATGAGCAGTTCTTC	CASSLAGTGAYNEQFF
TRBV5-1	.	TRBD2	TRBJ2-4	TGCGCCAGCAGCTTGGTCCTAGCGGGGGAAAACATTCAGTACTTC	CASSLVLAGENIQYF
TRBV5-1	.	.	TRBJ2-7	TGCGCCAGCAGCTTGGATACTAACTCCTACGAGCAGTACTTC	CASSLDTNSYEQYF
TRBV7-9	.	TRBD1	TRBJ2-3	TGTGCCAGTGGACAGGGCGTCACAGATACGCAGTATTTT	CASGQGVTDTQYF
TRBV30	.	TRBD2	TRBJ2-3	TGTGCCTTGACCCCCGGGACTAGCGGGGGAGGTGCCACGCAGTATTTT	CALTPGTSGGGATQYF
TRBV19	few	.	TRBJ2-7	TGTGCCAGTAGTATCCGAACCGACAGGAGCGAGCAGTACTTC	CASSIRTDRSEQYF
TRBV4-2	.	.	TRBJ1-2	TGTGCCAGCAGCCGAGACCCAGTAGCGAACTATGGCTACACCTTC	CASSRDPVANYGYTF
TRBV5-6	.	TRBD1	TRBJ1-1	TGTGCCAGCAGCTTGGATGGAGGGGGCCGGACTGAAGCTTTCTTT	CASSLDGGGRTEAFF
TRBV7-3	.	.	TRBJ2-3	TGTGCCAGCAGCGCCGGACAGTTGGATACGCAGTATTTT	CASSAGQLDTQYF
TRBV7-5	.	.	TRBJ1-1	TGTGCCAGAAGCCCAGAAAAAACAGTGAACACTGAAGCTTTCTTT	CARSPEKTVNTEAFF
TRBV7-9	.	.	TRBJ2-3	TGTGCCAGCAGCGACCGGACGACAGTTACAGATACGCGGTATTTT	CASSDRTTVTDTRYF
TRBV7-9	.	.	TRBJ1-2	TGTGCCAGCAGCTTTTCGAGGAACACTAACTATGGCTACACCTTC	CASSFSRNTNYGYTF
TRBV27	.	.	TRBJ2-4	TGTGCCAGCCAAACAGGGAAGGGAAACATTCAGTACTTC	CASQTGKGNIQYF
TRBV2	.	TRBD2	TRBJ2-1	TGTGCCACCTCCTTAGCGGGGACTTACAATGAGCAGTTCTTC	CATSLAGTYNEQFF
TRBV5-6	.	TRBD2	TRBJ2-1	TGTGCCAGCAGCTTTGGGCTAGCGGGGGGGAATGAGCAGTTCTTC	CASSFGLAGGNEQFF
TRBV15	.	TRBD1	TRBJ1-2	TGTGCCACCAGCAGATTCGAACGCCGGGACAGGGGGGACTATGGCTACACCTTC	CATSRFERRDRGDYGYTF
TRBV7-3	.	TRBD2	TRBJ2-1	TGTGCCAGCAGCATAGCTAGCGGGGGGGCCGGTGAGCAGTTCTTC	CASSIASGGAGEQFF
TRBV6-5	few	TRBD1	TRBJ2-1	TGTGCCAGCAGTAGAGACAGGGGAAATGAGCAGTTCTTC	CASSRDRGNEQFF
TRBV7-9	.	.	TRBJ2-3	TGTGCCAGCAGCTTGGGGGGGCCGTCAGATACGCAGTATTTT	CASSLGGPSDTQYF